Included here is one TCR beta chain sequence, with context. The sample originates from a study of blood T cell repertoires in COVID-19. In the original processing: By means of reference gene primer amplification, nucleated cell counts were estimated. Data came from immunoSEQ multiplex PCR; TCRdb stores just in-frame clones and leaves some out. That table furnishes V, J and clone size, whereas the DNA furnished D and trimming. In the table there are about 410,000 clones, about nine tenths of which are singletons. This CDR3 comprises 18 residues. V was pared by 0 bases and J by 1 base, with 7 bases of the junction left unmatched. The germline V gene has CDR1 LGHNA and CDR2 YNFKEQ.

This chain uses TRBV4-2 with TRBJ2-5, with 11 positions matching TRBD2. The TCR originated in a woman in her 30s with active or convalescent COVID-19. The sequencing input was peripheral blood. The CDR3 is CASSQESSSGRPQETQYF. CDR3 bases: TGTGCCAGCAGCCAAGAGTCATCTAGCGGGAGGCCCCAAGAGACCCAGTACTTC.